Below, 9 T cell receptor beta chains from the same sample are listed, as sequenced in a study of siplizumab effects on memory and regulatory T cells. Only in-frame clones appear in the TCRdb table, and some are missing; sequencing was by immunoSEQ multiplex PCR. Of some 97,000 clones in the sample, 80% to 95% were seen once. Source material: CD4+ T cells sorted from blood. The receptor source for this set is a human donor in good health.

The V gene is TRBV7-9, the J gene TRBJ2-7; TRBD1 matches 7 bases. Germline V gene sequence: CDR1 SEHNR, CDR2 FQNEAQ (reference sequence). Trimming removed 6 bases from V and 1 base from J; junction bases left unmatched: 6. The CDR3 has 14 residues. DNA of the CDR3: TGTGCCAGCAGTCCCGGGACAGTATCCTACGAGCAGTACTTC. Its translation: CASSPGTVSYEQYF.

The chain uses TRBV10-2 and TRBJ1-1, with a possible D match to TRBD1 (5 bases). The CDR3 has 14 residues. The V gene's germline CDR1 is WSHSY and CDR2 SAAADI. The ends were cut back, 7 bases at V and 7 bases at J, with 19 bases in the middle. The CDR3 nucleotides read TGCGCCAGCACCGAGGGGTATAGAACGGGTGAAGCTTTCTTT. Residues: CASTEGYRTGEAFF.

The chain joins TRBV28 to TRBJ2-1, with 7 bases fitting TRBD1. The CDR3 runs to 12 residues. Germline V gene sequence: CDR1 MDHEN, CDR2 SYDVKM. V gave up 6 bases and J gave up 10 bases; unmatched junction bases: 6. CDR3: CASRVDREEQFF. DNA of the CDR3: TGTGCCAGCAGAGTCGACAGGGAGGAGCAGTTCTTC. The full variable domain, its missing parts supplied by reference TRBV28 and TRBJ2-1, is DVKVTQSSRYLVKRTGEKVFLECVQDMDHENMFWYRQDPGLGLRLIYFSYDVKMKEKGDIPEGYSVSREKKERFSLILESASTNQTSMYLCASRVDREEQFFGPGTRLTVL.

The chain joins TRBV4-2 to TRBJ2-2; TRBD2 aligns across 8 bases. J lost 3 bases, V lost 2 bases, and 5 bases had no gene match. Germline V gene lookup returns CDR1 LGHNA and CDR2 YNFKEQ. This CDR3 comprises 16 residues. The DNA for the CDR3 is TGTGCCAGCAGCCAAAGCGCCGGGGGGGACACCGGGGAGCTGTTTTTT. It yields the protein CASSQSAGGDTGELFF.

The genes are TRBV5-1 and TRBJ2-3; the D gene is possibly TRBD1 (6 bases). Trimming stripped 1 base from V and 6 bases from J, with 15 bases between. Germline V gene sequence: CDR1 SGHRS, CDR2 YFSETQ. The CDR3 is made up of 15 amino acids. The CDR3 DNA reads as TGCGCCAGCAGCTTGAACACAGGGATCTCGGATACGCAGTATTTT. Residues: CASSLNTGISDTQYF.

V gene TRBV9 combines with J gene TRBJ2-2, with D possibly matching TRBD2 (6 bases). The CDR3 is made up of 16 amino acids. Germline CDR1 SGDLS, CDR2 YYNGEE. V shed 4 bases and J shed 1 base, with 14 bases lying between them. This CDR3 is CASSPLAGGNTGELFF. The CDR3 nucleotides are TGTGCCAGCAGCCCCCTCGCCGGGGGGAACACCGGGGAGCTGTTTTTT.

There are a few counts of this clone. The V gene is TRBV9, the J gene TRBJ2-1, with D possibly being TRBD2 (6 bases). Germline V gene data show CDR1 as SGDLS and CDR2 as YYNGEE. This CDR3 region has 15 residues. Trimming pared 2 bases from V and 3 bases from J, leaving 12 bases between. In nucleotides, the CDR3 is TGTGCCAGCAGCGTTGGCGGGGCCAGCTACAATGAGCAGTTCTTC. This codes for CASSVGGASYNEQFF.

This rearrangement joins TRBV7-2 to TRBJ1-2; 7 nucleotides align to TRBD1. The V and J ends lost 5 bases and 4 bases, in that order; junction bases with no gene match: 22. Germline V lookup: CDR1 SGHTA, CDR2 FQGNSA. This CDR3 has 19 residues. CDR3 protein: CASSRDPVRQGGLFYGYTF. The CDR3 bases are TGTGCCAGCAGCAGAGACCCCGTCCGACAGGGAGGTTTATTCTATGGCTACACCTTC.

The gene calls are TRBV7-2 and TRBJ2-2; D remains unclear. V was cut by 5 bases and J by 4 bases, with 11 bases left in between. This CDR3 spans 14 amino acids. Germline V lookup: CDR1 SGHTA, CDR2 FQGNSA. As DNA, the CDR3 is TGTGCCAGCAGCCCCCTGGGTGGCACCGGGGAGCTGTTTTTT. Translation: CASSPLGGTGELFF. The entire variable domain, with the rest obtained from reference TRBV7-2 and TRBJ2-2, is as follows: GAGVSQSPSNKVTEKGKDVELRCDPISGHTALYWYRQSLGQGLEFLIYFQGNSAPDKSGLPSDRFSAERTGGSVSTLTIQRTQQEDSAVYLCASSPLGGTGELFFGEGSRLTVL.